This TCR beta chain stems from a study of beta chain features in type 1 diabetes. Turning to the study itself: Cell yields, gender and age were comparable in patients and healthy donors.

Study findings and constraints: TCRB CDR3 length was moderately but significantly reduced in all four CD4+ subsets of Type 1 diabetes patients.

V lost 8 bases to trimming and J lost 8 bases; unmatched junction nucleotides: 7. CDR1 and CDR2 from the germline V gene are MDHEN and SYDVKM. The CDR3 is 13 residues long. This clone turned up a few times. Its matching antigen is unknown. Isolated RNA was reverse transcribed in full, so expressed TCRB transcripts were sequenced. For naive, central memory and regulatory T cell samples, reads averaged approximately 3.9 million. The assay was immunoSEQ multiplex PCR, and TCRdb's table has in-frame clones only and misses some. This table has 330,000 or so clones, around 12% appearing once. This clonotype originated in a woman between 18 and 29 years old with type 1 diabetes. V and J are TRBV28 and TRBJ2-3; 10 bases fit TRBD1. The sample comprised naive CD4+ T cells from blood. The CDR3 bases are TGTGCCAGCGGACAGGGGGGTCCCGGTACGCAGTATTTT. Encoded protein: CASGQGGPGTQYF.